This TCR beta chain derives from a study of T-cell memory formation after mild COVID-19. The CDR3 runs 20 residues. The germline V gene encodes CDR1 LGHNA and CDR2 YNFKEQ. Deletions cut 5 bases from V and 4 bases from J, with 30 bases between. From the 5' RACE reads, TCRdb called clonotypes with MiXCR, one entry per CDR3 protein. The table shows some 450,000 distinct CDR3 sequences, with roughly 20% occurring only once. This chain uses TRBV4-2 with TRBJ2-1; D may match TRBD1 or TRBD2 (5 bases each). Sequencing was carried out using PBMCs or a T cell subset sorted from them (not recorded which). The clonotype comes from an adult woman who had mild COVID-19 (a few samples of this study predate the infection). Cell type and time point are not known. The CDR3 region has the DNA TGTGCCAGCAGCAAAACCGGGACCACGACAGAGGGAAAAAGATACAATGAGCAGTTCTTC. This gives the protein CASSKTGTTTEGKRYNEQFF.